This is a list of T cell receptor beta chains from one sample in a study of blood T cell repertoires in COVID-19. Profiling relied on immunoSEQ multiplex PCR, and the TCRdb table lists in-frame clones only, not all of them. The table has 350,000 or so clones, around 91% seen once; the top ten hold around 6.3%. Material: peripheral blood. These receptors came from a man aged 18 to 35 with active or convalescent COVID-19. The CDR3 runs from the conserved cysteine through the conserved F or W. The D gene is left open where the match is weak. Size tells how often a clone was seen (once, few, many) or the class of an expanded clone, and some rows leave it out.

CDR3	DNA	V	J	size	D
CATKSGTGSYNEQFF	TGTGCCACCAAGTCCGGGACAGGGTCCTACAATGAGCAGTTCTTC	TRBV6-5	TRBJ2-1	once	TRBD1
CASGIKGGQTNTEAFF	TGTGCCAGCGGTATAAAAGGCGGACAGACGAACACTGAAGCTTTCTTT	TRBV7-9	TRBJ1-1	-	-
CASSQLVYGYTF	TGTGCCAGCAGTCAACTAGTGTATGGCTACACCTTC	TRBV7-2	TRBJ1-2	-	-
CASGLAQRGASTDTQYF	TGTGCTAGTGGTTTGGCTCAGCGGGGGGCCAGCACAGATACGCAGTATTTT	TRBV12-5	TRBJ2-3	-	TRBD2
CSVEDRGRYEQYF	TGCAGCGTTGAAGATCGAGGTCGCTACGAGCAGTACTTC	TRBV29-1	TRBJ2-7	-	-
CASSLVGGLYEQYF	TGTGCCAGCAGCTTAGTTGGGGGACTCTACGAGCAGTACTTC	TRBV5-6	TRBJ2-7	-	-
CASSLEPGGYGYTF	TGCGCCAGCAGCTTGGAACCGGGTGGCTATGGCTACACCTTC	TRBV5-1	TRBJ1-2	-	-
CASGQGGQPQHF	TGTGCCAGTGGACAGGGAGGCCAGCCCCAGCATTTT	TRBV6-5	TRBJ1-5	once	TRBD1
CATSRKGQVSSGNTIYF	TGTGCCACCAGCAGAAAAGGACAGGTTAGCTCTGGAAACACCATATATTTT	TRBV15	TRBJ1-3	once	TRBD1
CASSPPNGGELFF	TGTGCCAGCAGCCCCCCGAACGGCGGGGAGCTGTTTTTT	TRBV7-2	TRBJ2-2	-	-